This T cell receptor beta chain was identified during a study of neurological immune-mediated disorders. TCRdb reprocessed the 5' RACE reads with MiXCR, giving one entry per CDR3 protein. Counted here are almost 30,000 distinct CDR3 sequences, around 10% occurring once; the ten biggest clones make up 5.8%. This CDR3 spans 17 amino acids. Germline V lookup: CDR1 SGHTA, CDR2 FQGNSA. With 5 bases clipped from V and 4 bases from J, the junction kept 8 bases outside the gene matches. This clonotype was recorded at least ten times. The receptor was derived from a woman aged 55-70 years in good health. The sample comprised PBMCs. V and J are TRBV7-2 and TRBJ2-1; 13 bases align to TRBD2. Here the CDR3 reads CASSRRLAGGQYNEQFF. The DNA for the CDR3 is TGTGCCAGCAGCCGGCGACTAGCGGGGGGCCAATACAATGAGCAGTTCTTC.